This T cell receptor beta chain is drawn from a study of T cell changes during pregnancy in multiple sclerosis. Germline V gene data show CDR1 as SGHRS and CDR2 as YFSETQ. This CDR3 spans 14 amino acids. Trimming stripped 0 bases from V and 2 bases from J, with 8 bases between. Profiling relied on immunoSEQ multiplex PCR, and the TCRdb table lists in-frame clones only, not all of them. The profile shows around 27,000 clones, about 92% of them singletons. This sequence joins TRBV5-1 and TRBJ1-1; tentatively, D is TRBD1 (5 bases). The sequencing used CD4+ T cells from peripheral blood mononuclear cells, collected in the first trimester of pregnancy. The source of this sequence is a female donor with multiple sclerosis, enrolled in a pregnancy study. This chain's CDR3 is CASSLDTGNTEAFF. CDR3 nucleotides: TGCGCCAGCAGCTTGGATACAGGTAACACTGAAGCTTTCTTT.